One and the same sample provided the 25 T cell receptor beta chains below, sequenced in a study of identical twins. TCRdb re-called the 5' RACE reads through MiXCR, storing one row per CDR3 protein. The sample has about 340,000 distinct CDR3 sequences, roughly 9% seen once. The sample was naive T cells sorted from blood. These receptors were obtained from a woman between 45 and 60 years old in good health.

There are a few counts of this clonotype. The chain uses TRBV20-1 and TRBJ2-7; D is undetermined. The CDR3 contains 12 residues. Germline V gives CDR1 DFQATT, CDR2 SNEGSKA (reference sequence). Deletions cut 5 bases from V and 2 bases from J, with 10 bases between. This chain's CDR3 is CSALPDPYEQYV. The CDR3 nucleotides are TGCAGTGCTTTACCAGACCCCTACGAGCAGTACGTC.

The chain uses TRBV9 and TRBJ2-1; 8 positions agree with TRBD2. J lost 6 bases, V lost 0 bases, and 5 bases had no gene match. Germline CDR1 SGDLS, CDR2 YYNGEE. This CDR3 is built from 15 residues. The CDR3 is CASSVAGTRSNEQFF. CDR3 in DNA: TGTGCCAGCAGCGTAGCCGGGACTAGGAGCAATGAGCAGTTCTTC.

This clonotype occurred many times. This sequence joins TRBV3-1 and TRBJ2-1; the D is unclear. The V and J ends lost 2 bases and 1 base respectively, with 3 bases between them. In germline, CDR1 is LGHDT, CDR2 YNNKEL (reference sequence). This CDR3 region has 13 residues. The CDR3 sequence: CASSQWSYNEQFF. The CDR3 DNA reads TGTGCCAGCAGCCAATGGTCCTACAATGAGCAGTTCTTC.

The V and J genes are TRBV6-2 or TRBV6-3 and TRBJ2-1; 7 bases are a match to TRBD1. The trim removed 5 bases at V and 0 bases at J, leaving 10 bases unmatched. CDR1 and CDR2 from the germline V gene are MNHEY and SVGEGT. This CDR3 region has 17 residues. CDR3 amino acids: CASSKTQGSSSYNEQFF. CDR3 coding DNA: TGTGCCAGCAGTAAAACACAGGGGTCAAGCTCCTACAATGAGCAGTTCTTC.

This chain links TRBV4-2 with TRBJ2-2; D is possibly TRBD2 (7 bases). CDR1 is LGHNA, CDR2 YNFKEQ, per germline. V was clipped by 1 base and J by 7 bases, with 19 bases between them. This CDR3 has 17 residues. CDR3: CASSQVGGGPGGGELFF. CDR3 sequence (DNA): TGTGCCAGCAGCCAAGTAGGGGGAGGGCCTGGGGGCGGGGAGCTGTTTTTT.

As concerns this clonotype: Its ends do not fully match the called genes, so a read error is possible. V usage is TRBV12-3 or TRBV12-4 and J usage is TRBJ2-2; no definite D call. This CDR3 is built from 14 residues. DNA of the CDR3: TGTGCCAGCTGTTTGAAACTGAACACCGGGGAGCTGTTTTTT. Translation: CASCLKLNTGELFF.

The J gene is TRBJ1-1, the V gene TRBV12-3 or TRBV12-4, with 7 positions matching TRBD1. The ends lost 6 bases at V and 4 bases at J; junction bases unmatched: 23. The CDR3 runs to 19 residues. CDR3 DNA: TGTGCCAGCAGACAAGTGTTATGGCGTCAGGGGGATCCGGGCACTGAAGCTTTCTTT. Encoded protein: CASRQVLWRQGDPGTEAFF.

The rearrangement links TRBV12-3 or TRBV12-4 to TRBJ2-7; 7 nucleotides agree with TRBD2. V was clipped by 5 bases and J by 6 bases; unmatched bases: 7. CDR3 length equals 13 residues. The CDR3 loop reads CASSPAPSGEQYF. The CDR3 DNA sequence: TGTGCCAGCAGTCCCGCGCCTAGCGGCGAGCAGTACTTC.

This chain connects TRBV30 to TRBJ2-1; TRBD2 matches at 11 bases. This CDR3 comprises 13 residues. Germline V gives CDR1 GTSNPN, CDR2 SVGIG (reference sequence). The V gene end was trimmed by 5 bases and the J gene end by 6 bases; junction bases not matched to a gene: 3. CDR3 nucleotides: TGTGCCTGGCGACTAGCGGGACTCAATGAGCAGTTCTTC. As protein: CAWRLAGLNEQFF.

Here the CDR3 reads CAGKRGGTGANVLTF. In nucleotides, the CDR3 is TGTGCCGGAAAACGGGGGGGAACTGGGGCCAACGTCCTGACTTTC. This sequence joins TRBV7-9 and TRBJ2-6; 8 nucleotides line up with TRBD2. Germline V lookup: CDR1 SEHNR, CDR2 FQNEAQ (reference sequence). CDR3 size: 15 residues. With V trimmed by 11 bases and J by 2 bases, 8 bases remained unmatched.

The CDR3 region is CASSLQSGINYNEQFF. Here the CDR3 DNA reads TGTGCCAGCAGCCTTCAAAGCGGGATTAATTACAATGAGCAGTTCTTC. This chain uses TRBV12-3 or TRBV12-4 with TRBJ2-1; 7 bases align to TRBD2. V lost 6 bases and J lost 4; bases outside the gene matches: 12. The CDR3 spans 16 residues.

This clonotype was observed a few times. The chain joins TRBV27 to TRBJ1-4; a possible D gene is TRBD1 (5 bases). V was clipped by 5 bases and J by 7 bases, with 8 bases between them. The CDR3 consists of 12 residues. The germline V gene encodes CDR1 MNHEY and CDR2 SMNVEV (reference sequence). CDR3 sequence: CASSGTAEKLFF. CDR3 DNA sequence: TGTGCCAGCAGTGGGACCGCTGAAAAACTGTTTTTT.

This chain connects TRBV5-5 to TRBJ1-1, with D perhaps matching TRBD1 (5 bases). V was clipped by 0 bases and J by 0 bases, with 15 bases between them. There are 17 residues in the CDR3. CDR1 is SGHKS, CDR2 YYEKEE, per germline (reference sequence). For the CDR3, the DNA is TGTGCCAGCAGCTTGGTGGTATGGGGGGAGATGAACACTGAAGCTTTCTTT. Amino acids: CASSLVVWGEMNTEAFF.

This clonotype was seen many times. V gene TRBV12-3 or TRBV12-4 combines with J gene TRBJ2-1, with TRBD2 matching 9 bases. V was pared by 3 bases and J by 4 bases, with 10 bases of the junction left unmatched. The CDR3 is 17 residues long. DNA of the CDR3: TGTGCCAGCAGTTTTCCCAGGCTAGCGGGGCCTTACAATGAGCAGTTCTTC. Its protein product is CASSFPRLAGPYNEQFF.

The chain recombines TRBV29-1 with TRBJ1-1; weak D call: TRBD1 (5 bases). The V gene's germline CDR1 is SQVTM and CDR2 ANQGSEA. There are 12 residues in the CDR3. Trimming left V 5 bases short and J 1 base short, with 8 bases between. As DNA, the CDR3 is TGCAGCGTTTCCAGGGCGAACACTGAAGCTTTCTTT. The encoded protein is CSVSRANTEAFF.

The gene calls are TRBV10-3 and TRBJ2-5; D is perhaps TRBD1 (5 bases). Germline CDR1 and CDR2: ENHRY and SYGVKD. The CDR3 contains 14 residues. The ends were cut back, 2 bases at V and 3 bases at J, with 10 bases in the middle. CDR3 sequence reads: CAISENRQKETQYF. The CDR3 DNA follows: TGTGCCATCAGTGAGAACAGGCAAAAAGAGACCCAGTACTTC.

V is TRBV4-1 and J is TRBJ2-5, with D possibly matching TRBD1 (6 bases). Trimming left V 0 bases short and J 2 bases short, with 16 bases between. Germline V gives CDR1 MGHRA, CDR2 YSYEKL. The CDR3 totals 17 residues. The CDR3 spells CASSQDGAGALQETQYF. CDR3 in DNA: TGCGCCAGCAGCCAAGATGGGGCAGGGGCACTTCAAGAGACCCAGTACTTC.

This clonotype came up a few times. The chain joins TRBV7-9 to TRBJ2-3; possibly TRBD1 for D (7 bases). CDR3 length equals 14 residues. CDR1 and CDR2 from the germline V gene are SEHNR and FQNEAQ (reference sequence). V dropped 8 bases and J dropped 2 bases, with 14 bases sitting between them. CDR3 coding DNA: TGTGCCAGCTCCGGGGGACAGTACACAGATACGCAGTATTTT. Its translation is CASSGGQYTDTQYF. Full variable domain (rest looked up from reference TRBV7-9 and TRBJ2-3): DTGVSQNPRHKITKRGQNVTFRCDPISEHNRLYWYRQTLGQGPEFLTYFQNEAQLEKSRLLSDRFSAERPKGSFSTLEIQRTEQGDSAMYLCASSGGQYTDTQYFGPGTRLTVL.

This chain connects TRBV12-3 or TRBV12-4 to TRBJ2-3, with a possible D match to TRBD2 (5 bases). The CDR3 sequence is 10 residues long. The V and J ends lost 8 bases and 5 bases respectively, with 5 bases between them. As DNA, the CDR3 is TGTGCCAGCGCGGGAGATACGCAGTATTTT. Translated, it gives CASAGDTQYF.

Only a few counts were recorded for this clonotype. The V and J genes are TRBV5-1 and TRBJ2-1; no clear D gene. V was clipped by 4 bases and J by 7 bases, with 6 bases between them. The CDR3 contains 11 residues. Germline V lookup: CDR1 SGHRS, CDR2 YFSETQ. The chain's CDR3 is CASSDGNEQFF. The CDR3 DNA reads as TGCGCCAGCAGCGATGGGAATGAGCAGTTCTTC.

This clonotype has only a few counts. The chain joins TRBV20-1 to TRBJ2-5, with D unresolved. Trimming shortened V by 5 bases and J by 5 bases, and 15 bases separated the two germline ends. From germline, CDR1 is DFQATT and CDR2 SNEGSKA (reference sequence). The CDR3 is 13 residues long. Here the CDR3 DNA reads TGCAGTGCTCACCAGGACGTCAGGGAGACCCAGTACTTC. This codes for CSAHQDVRETQYF.

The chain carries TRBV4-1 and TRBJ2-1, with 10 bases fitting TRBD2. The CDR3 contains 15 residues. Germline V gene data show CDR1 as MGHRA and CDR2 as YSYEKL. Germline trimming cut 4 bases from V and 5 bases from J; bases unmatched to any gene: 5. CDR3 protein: CASSRTGTSDNEQFF. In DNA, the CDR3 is TGCGCCAGCAGCCGGACCGGGACTAGCGACAATGAGCAGTTCTTC.

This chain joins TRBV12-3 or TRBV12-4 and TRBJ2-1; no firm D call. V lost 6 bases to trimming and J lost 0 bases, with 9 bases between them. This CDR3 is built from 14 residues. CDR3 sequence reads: CASSPASSYNEQFF. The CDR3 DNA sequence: TGTGCCAGCAGCCCGGCTAGCTCCTACAATGAGCAGTTCTTC.

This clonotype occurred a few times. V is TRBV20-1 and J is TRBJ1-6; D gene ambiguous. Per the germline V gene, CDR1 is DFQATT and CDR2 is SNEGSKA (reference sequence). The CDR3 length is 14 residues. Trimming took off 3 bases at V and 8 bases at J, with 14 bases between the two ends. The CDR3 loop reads CSARETNGYSPLHF. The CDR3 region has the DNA TGCAGTGCTAGGGAGACAAATGGGTATTCACCCCTCCACTTT.

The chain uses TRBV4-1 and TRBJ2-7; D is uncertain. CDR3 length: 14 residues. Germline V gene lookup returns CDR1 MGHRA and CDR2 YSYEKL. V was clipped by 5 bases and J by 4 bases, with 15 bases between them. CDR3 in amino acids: CASSRVPTGYEQYF. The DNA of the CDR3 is TGCGCCAGCAGCAGGGTCCCCACTGGGTACGAGCAGTACTTC.